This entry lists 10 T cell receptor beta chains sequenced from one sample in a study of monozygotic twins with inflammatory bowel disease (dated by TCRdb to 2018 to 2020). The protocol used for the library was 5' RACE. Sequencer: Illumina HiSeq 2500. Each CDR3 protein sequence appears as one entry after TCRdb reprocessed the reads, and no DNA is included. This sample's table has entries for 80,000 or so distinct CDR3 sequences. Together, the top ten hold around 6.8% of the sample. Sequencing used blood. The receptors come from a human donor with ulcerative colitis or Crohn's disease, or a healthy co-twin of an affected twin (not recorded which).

CDR3 sequence: CASSAYQETQYF. The V and J genes are TRBV5-6 and TRBJ2-5. This CDR3 has 12 residues. Germline assignment: CDR1 SGHDT and CDR2 YYEEEE. Full variable domain (outside the CDR3, taken from reference TRBV5-6 and TRBJ2-5): DAGVTQSPTHLIKTRGQQVTLRCSPKSGHDTVSWYQQALGQGPQFIFQYYEEEERQRGNFPDRFSGHQFPNYSSELNVNALLLGDSALYLCASSAYQETQYFGPGTRLLVL.

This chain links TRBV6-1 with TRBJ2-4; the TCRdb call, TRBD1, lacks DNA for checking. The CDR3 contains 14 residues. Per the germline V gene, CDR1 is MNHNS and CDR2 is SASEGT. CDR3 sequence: CASRPGTGENIQYF.

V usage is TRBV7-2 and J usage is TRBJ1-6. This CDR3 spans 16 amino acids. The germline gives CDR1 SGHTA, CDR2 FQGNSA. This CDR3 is CASSLGSGSYNSPLHF.

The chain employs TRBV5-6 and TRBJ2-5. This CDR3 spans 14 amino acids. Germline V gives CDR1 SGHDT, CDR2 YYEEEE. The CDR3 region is CASRTSWWQETQYF.

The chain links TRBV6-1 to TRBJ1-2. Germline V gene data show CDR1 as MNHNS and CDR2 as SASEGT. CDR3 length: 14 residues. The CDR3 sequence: CASTPRGANYGYTF.

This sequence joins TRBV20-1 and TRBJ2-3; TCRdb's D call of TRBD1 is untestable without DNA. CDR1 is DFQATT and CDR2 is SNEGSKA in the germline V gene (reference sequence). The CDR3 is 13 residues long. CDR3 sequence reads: CSASGTFTDTQYF.

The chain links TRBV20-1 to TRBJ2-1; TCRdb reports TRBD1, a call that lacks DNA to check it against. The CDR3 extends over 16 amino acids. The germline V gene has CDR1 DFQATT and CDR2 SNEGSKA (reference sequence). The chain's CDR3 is CSARNRGKADPNEQFF.

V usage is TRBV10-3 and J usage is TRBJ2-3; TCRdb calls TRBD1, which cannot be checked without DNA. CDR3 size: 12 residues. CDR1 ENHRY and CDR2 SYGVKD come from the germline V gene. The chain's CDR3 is CAIRDDRDTQYF.

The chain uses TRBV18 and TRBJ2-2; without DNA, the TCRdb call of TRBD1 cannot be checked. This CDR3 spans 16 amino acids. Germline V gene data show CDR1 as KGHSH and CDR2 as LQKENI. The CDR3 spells CASSPGQGTITGELFF.

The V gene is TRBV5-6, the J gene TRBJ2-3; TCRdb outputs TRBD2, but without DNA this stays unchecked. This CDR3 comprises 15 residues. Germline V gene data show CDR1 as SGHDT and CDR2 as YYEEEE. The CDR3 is CASSTIAGVPDTQYF.